Listed below are T cell receptor beta chains from one sample, sequenced in a study of cytomegalovirus exposure and HLA in healthy donors. TCRdb's copy holds only in-frame clones and misses some; the assay was immunoSEQ multiplex PCR. Altogether roughly 200,000 clones are present, over 70% being singletons, with the ten largest covering 0.71%. Sequencing was done on a sample of PBMCs. The receptors derive from a boy younger than 10 in good health and CMV-seronegative. The CDR3 runs from the conserved cysteine through the conserved F or W. A D gene is named only where the DNA matches it firmly. Part of the rows lack a size; the others show once, few, many or a class for expanded clones.

>TRBV5-4|NA|TRBJ2-7|once
CASTTHRSSYEQYF
TGTGCCAGCACCACACACAGGAGCTCCTACGAGCAGTACTTC
>TRBV30|TRBD2|TRBJ2-7|NA
CAWTTGGSEQYF
TGTGCCTGGACCACGGGGGGGAGTGAGCAGTACTTC
>TRBV5-1|NA|TRBJ1-1|NA
CASSPKATGLVVNTEAFF
TGCGCCAGCAGCCCAAAGGCGACAGGCCTGGTGGTGAACACTGAAGCTTTCTTT
>TRBV7-8|NA|TRBJ2-7|NA
CASRPRGVYEQYF
TGTGCCAGCAGGCCTCGCGGGGTTTACGAGCAGTACTTC
>TRBV5-4|TRBD1|TRBJ2-5|NA
CASSPGQDRETQYF
TGTGCCAGCAGCCCCGGACAGGATCGAGAGACCCAGTACTTC
>TRBV9|NA|TRBJ1-3|few
CASSDRDFHTIYF
TGTGCCAGCAGCGACCGGGACTTCCACACCATATATTTT
>TRBV19|TRBD2|TRBJ2-7|NA
CASSRVAGGPYEQYF
TGTGCCAGTAGTCGAGTAGCGGGAGGGCCGTACGAGCAGTACTTC
>TRBV5-1|TRBD2|TRBJ2-3|NA
CASTRAGGDTDTQYF
TGCGCCAGCACCCGCGCGGGGGGAGACACAGATACGCAGTATTTT
>TRBV5-4|NA|TRBJ2-7|NA
CASSRAERTYEQYF
TGTGCCAGCAGCCGAGCGGAGAGAACCTACGAGCAGTACTTC
>TRBV6-5|TRBD2|TRBJ2-5|NA
CASSYQLAGDQETQYF
TGTGCCAGCAGTTACCAGCTAGCGGGAGACCAAGAGACCCAGTACTTC
>TRBV5-6|NA|TRBJ1-5|few
CASSPGWDQPQHF
TGTGCCAGCAGCCCCGGGTGGGATCAGCCCCAGCATTTT
>TRBV28|TRBD1|TRBJ2-5|NA
CASSFPGTGQETQYF
TGTGCCAGCAGCTTTCCCGGGACAGGTCAAGAGACCCAGTACTTC
>TRBV19|NA|TRBJ1-5|NA
CASSIGTQPQHF
TGTGCCAGTAGTATCGGTACTCAGCCCCAGCATTTT
>TRBV2|NA|TRBJ2-3|NA
CASSERRVTSTDTQYF
TGTGCCAGCAGTGAAAGGCGGGTAACTAGCACAGATACGCAGTATTTT
>TRBV5-4|TRBD1|TRBJ2-7|NA
CASSLMGQGGKGQYF
TGTGCCAGCAGCTTGATGGGACAGGGGGGAAAGGGGCAGTACTTC
>TRBV30|NA|TRBJ1-2|NA
CAWYRDSLGYTF
TGTGCCTGGTATCGGGACTCCTTAGGCTACACCTTC
>TRBV11-2|NA|TRBJ2-1|NA
CASSFSGNEQFF
TGTGCCAGCAGCTTCAGCGGGAATGAGCAGTTCTTC
>TRBV4-2|TRBD2|TRBJ2-7|NA
CASSQIAGGNYEQYF
TGTGCCAGCAGCCAAATAGCGGGGGGGAATTACGAGCAGTACTTC
>TRBV21-1|NA|TRBJ2-7|NA
CASSKGRDSSHEQYF
TGTGCCAGCAGCAAAGGACGGGACAGTTCCCACGAGCAGTACTTC
>TRBV6-5|NA|TRBJ2-7|NA
CASRGDTHYEQYF
TGTGCCAGCAGGGGGGACACCCACTACGAGCAGTACTTC
>TRBV7-8|NA|TRBJ1-5|NA
CASSLKEVGKIDPQHF
TGTGCCAGCAGCTTAAAGGAGGTGGGGAAAATCGATCCCCAGCATTTT
>TRBV4-1|NA|TRBJ2-5|NA
CASSRTAKETQYF
TGCGCCAGCAGCCGGACAGCGAAAGAGACCCAGTACTTC
>TRBV6-6|NA|TRBJ1-1|NA
CASGGAGTDNEAFF
TGTGCCAGCGGGGGGGCGGGGACCGACAATGAAGCTTTCTTT
>TRBV27|TRBD1|TRBJ1-2|NA
CASSFRFPGGAYGYTF
TGTGCCAGCAGTTTCCGCTTCCCAGGGGGCGCCTATGGCTACACCTTC
>TRBV27|NA|TRBJ1-2|NA
CASSLGHGTDYGYTF
TGTGCCAGCAGTCTCGGTCATGGGACTGACTATGGCTACACCTTC
>TRBV6-6|NA|TRBJ2-3|NA
CASRQGGSTDTQYF
TGTGCCAGCAGACAGGGCGGGAGCACAGATACGCAGTATTTT
>TRBV6-5|NA|TRBJ1-5|NA
CASSLTGGSQPQHF
TGTGCCAGCAGTTTAACGGGGGGCTCTCAGCCCCAGCATTTT
>TRBV6-5|NA|TRBJ1-2|once
CASIGWGGYGYTF
TGTGCCAGCATCGGTTGGGGGGGCTATGGCTACACCTTC
>TRBV19|NA|TRBJ1-1|NA
CASSYGGEAFF
TGTGCCAGTAGTTACGGAGGTGAAGCTTTCTTT
>TRBV7-9|NA|TRBJ2-1|NA
CSSFKPPYEQFF
TGTTCCTCTTTTAAGCCGCCGTATGAGCAGTTCTTC
>TRBV18|NA|TRBJ2-3|NA
CASSARLPGTDTQYF
TGTGCCAGCTCGGCTAGGTTGCCTGGCACAGATACGCAGTATTTT
>TRBV7-6|NA|TRBJ2-7|NA
CASSLGGLNYEQYF
TGTGCCAGCAGCTTAGGTGGCCTCAACTACGAGCAGTACTTC
>TRBV19|NA|TRBJ2-2|NA
CATRGVPGELFF
TGTGCCACACGCGGGGTCCCCGGGGAGCTGTTTTTT
>TRBV6-6|TRBD2|TRBJ2-3|NA
CASSSGLAGRTDTQYF
TGTGCCAGCAGCTCCGGGCTAGCGGGAAGGACAGATACGCAGTATTTT
>TRBV18|TRBD1|TRBJ2-6|NA
CASSRQGPSGANVLTF
TGTGCCAGCTCCCGACAGGGGCCCTCTGGGGCCAACGTCCTGACTTTC
>TRBV19|TRBD2|TRBJ2-5|NA
CASRFGLASGETQYF
TGTGCCAGTAGATTTGGACTAGCCTCAGGGGAGACCCAGTACTTC
>TRBV5-4|TRBD2|TRBJ2-2|NA
CASSRRERESAGELFF
TGTGCCAGCAGCCGACGGGAGCGGGAAAGCGCCGGGGAGCTGTTTTTT
>TRBV29-1|TRBD2|TRBJ2-3|NA
CSALLAGSTDTQYF
TGCAGCGCCCTACTAGCGGGGTCCACAGATACGCAGTATTTT
>TRBV5-6|NA|TRBJ2-1|NA
CASSLNGMGWFF
TGTGCCAGCAGCTTGAACGGGATGGGGTGGTTCTTC
>TRBV15|NA|TRBJ1-3|NA
CATSLRAGPGGNTIYF
TGTGCCACCAGTTTAAGAGCGGGACCTGGTGGAAACACCATATATTTT
>TRBV19|TRBD2|TRBJ2-1|NA
CATRTSGSVYNEQFF
TGTGCCACCCGGACTAGCGGGAGTGTCTACAATGAGCAGTTCTTC
>TRBV5-6|NA|TRBJ2-7|NA
CASSRGRGAMSYEQYF
TGTGCCAGCAGCCGGGGTCGGGGGGCTATGTCCTACGAGCAGTACTTC
>TRBV2|TRBD2|TRBJ2-1|NA
CASRGTSGKPSYNEQFF
TGTGCCAGCAGAGGGACTAGCGGGAAGCCTTCTTACAATGAGCAGTTCTTC
>TRBV2|NA|TRBJ2-7|NA
CASSLSYEQYF
TGTGCCAGCAGTCTCTCGTACGAGCAGTACTTC
>TRBV5-1|TRBD2|TRBJ2-1|NA
CASSPGLAGLQGEQFF
TGCGCCAGCAGCCCGGGACTAGCGGGGTTACAAGGTGAGCAGTTCTTC
>TRBV7-2|NA|TRBJ2-7|NA
CASSLVPESYEQYF
TGTGCCAGCAGCTTAGTGCCTGAGTCCTACGAGCAGTACTTC
>TRBV6-4|TRBD2|TRBJ2-2|once
CASSDGTSGGVPTGELFF
TGTGCCAGCAGTGACGGGACTAGCGGGGGGGTCCCCACCGGGGAGCTGTTTTTT
>TRBV13|TRBD1|TRBJ2-7|NA
CASSFRQGYEQYF
TGTGCCAGCAGCTTCAGACAGGGCTACGAGCAGTACTTC
>TRBV7-6|TRBD1|TRBJ1-3|NA
CASSYTTGGYSSGNTIYF
TGTGCCAGCAGCTATACGACAGGGGGGTATTCCTCTGGAAACACCATATATTTT
>TRBV6-1|TRBD1|TRBJ1-5|NA
CASSLQGYQPQHF
TGTGCCAGCAGTTTACAGGGGTATCAGCCCCAGCATTTT
>TRBV2|TRBD2|TRBJ2-1|NA
CASSAPTWGGGPRSNEQFF
TGTGCCAGCAGTGCCCCAACCTGGGGGGGAGGGCCTAGAAGCAATGAGCAGTTCTTC